This TCR beta chain was found in a study of early T cells in non-severe SARS-CoV-2 infection. Study in general: Sequencing targeted bulk RNA from unsorted whole blood, leaving chains unpaired.

After removal of 0 bases from V and 3 bases from J, the junction contained 8 bases not matched to a gene. Germline CDR1 reads SEHNR; CDR2 reads FQNEAQ (reference sequence). This CDR3 is 18 amino acids long. Points from the study as a whole: Missing private and CD4 specificities, VDJdb matching favored anti-spike CD8 responses.

The protocol attached unique molecular identifiers to individual cDNA molecules. TCRdb redid the calling of the 5' RACE reads with MiXCR, one entry per CDR3 protein. The sample gives 25,000 to 35,000 distinct CDR3 sequences, around 7% of which show up once; about 36% is in the top ten. Of note for this clonotype: Antigen unknown.

This sequence originates from an adult who was a healthcare worker with PCR-confirmed SARS-CoV-2 infection or an uninfected control (not recorded which). The chain is built from TRBV7-9 and TRBJ2-1; 10 bases fit TRBD2. Input material: whole blood. The CDR3, as DNA: TGTGCCAGCAGCTTAGCGGGCCTAGCGGGAGTTCGCTACAATGAGCAGTTCTTC. It codes for CASSLAGLAGVRYNEQFF.